This is a list of T cell receptor beta chains from one sample in a study of vaccination and CD4 T cells after COVID-19. Antigens for these TCRs are unknown. Each CDR3 protein gets one entry after TCRdb re-called the PCR reads with MiXCR. The table has 5,000 to 8,000 distinct CDR3 sequences, about 51% seen once. What was sequenced was CD4+ T cells from blood, cultured in vitro. These receptors came from a human donor in good health. Each CDR3 is given with its conserved first and last residue. A D gene is named only where the DNA matches it firmly. Size tells how often a clone was seen (once, few, many) or the class of an expanded clone, and some rows leave it out.

J gene | D gene | V gene | clone size | CDR3 DNA | CDR3 protein
TRBJ2-7 | TRBD2 | TRBV3-1 | large | TGTGCCAGCAGCCACGGGGGACTAGCGGGAGGTGAGCAGTACTTC | CASSHGGLAGGEQYF
TRBJ1-1 | NA | TRBV27 | few | TGTGCCAGCAGTTCCGCCCCTAAGGGCCTCAACACTGAAGCTTTCTTT | CASSSAPKGLNTEAFF
TRBJ1-2 | TRBD1 | TRBV6-4 | NA | TGTGCCAGCAGTGCTGGGACAGGGGCTAACTATGGCTACACCTTC | CASSAGTGANYGYTF
TRBJ1-2 | TRBD1 | TRBV7-6 | few | TGTGCCAGCGGGCTTGACAGGGGTCTGACCTTC | CASGLDRGLTF
TRBJ2-7 | TRBD1 | TRBV10-1 | NA | TGCGCCAGCAGCGTAAACAGGGGGACGGGCGGCGAGCAGTACTTC | CASSVNRGTGGEQYF
TRBJ1-2 | NA | TRBV7-2 | NA | TGTGCCAGCAGCTCGGTCGGGCCCTATGGCTACACCTTC | CASSSVGPYGYTF
TRBJ2-7 | TRBD1 | TRBV7-9 | NA | TGTGCCAGCAGCCCTGGACAGGGCTCGAGTCGGCAGTACTTC | CASSPGQGSSRQYF
TRBJ1-1 | TRBD1 | TRBV20-1 | NA | TGCAGTGCTAGAGCCCCTAGGACAGGGTCCAGTAATAAAATAGGGAACACTGAAGCTTTCTTT | CSARAPRTGSSNKIGNTEAFF
TRBJ2-3 | NA | TRBV6-5 | NA | TGTGCCAGTCAGTTGACGGGACCACCGGGGACGCAGTATTTT | CASQLTGPPGTQYF
TRBJ2-3 | TRBD2 | TRBV7-9 | NA | TGTGCCAGCAGCCCTGGGACTAGCGGGGCCACAGATACGCAGTATTTT | CASSPGTSGATDTQYF
TRBJ1-5 | NA | TRBV19 | NA | TGTGCCAGTAGTACACAAGGAAATCAGCCCCAGCATTTT | CASSTQGNQPQHF
TRBJ2-5 | NA | TRBV2 | NA | TGTGCCAGCTCCCTGCAAGAGACCCAGTACTTC | CASSLQETQYF
TRBJ2-1 | TRBD2 | TRBV19 | few | TGTGCCAGTAGTACCGCGGCCGCGGGAGGGTACAATGAGCAGTTCTTC | CASSTAAAGGYNEQFF
TRBJ2-3 | TRBD2 | TRBV28 | few | TGTGCCAGCAGACAACCGCCGGGACTAGACTCTAGCACAGATACGCAGTATTTT | CASRQPPGLDSSTDTQYF
TRBJ1-2 | NA | TRBV11-2 | few | TGTGCCAGCAGCAATACCGGGGCCGCCTATGGCTACACCTTC | CASSNTGAAYGYTF
TRBJ2-5 | NA | TRBV5-1 | few | TGCGCCAGCAGCTTGGGGGGGGGCCCCAAGACCCAGTACTTC | CASSLGGGPKTQYF
TRBJ2-1 | TRBD1 | TRBV27 | NA | TGTGCCAGCAGTCGACAGGGGGTTGCCTCCAATGAGCAGTTCTTC | CASSRQGVASNEQFF